This passage covers 24 T cell receptor beta chains from one sample sequenced in a study of cytomegalovirus exposure and HLA in healthy donors. 13 Jbeta primers and 60 Vbeta primers were used for the PCR. The method was immunoSEQ multiplex PCR; TCRdb's version includes in-frame clones alone and lacks a portion of them. The sample includes 120,000 or so clones, less than 85% of them seen just once. The specimen sequenced was PBMCs. These receptors all stem from a woman aged 40 to 50 in good health and CMV-seronegative.

The rearrangement joins TRBV10-3 to TRBJ2-7; D unresolved. The germline V gene encodes CDR1 ENHRY and CDR2 SYGVKD. V dropped 8 bases and J dropped 3 bases, with 11 bases sitting between them. The CDR3 is made up of 12 amino acids. The CDR3 sequence is CAISTVSYEQYF. The CDR3 DNA is TGTGCCATCTCCACCGTGAGCTACGAGCAGTACTTC.

CDR3 in amino acids: CASSAGTGLAGNEQYF. CDR3 nucleotides: TGTGCCAGCAGCGCAGGGACCGGACTAGCGGGAAACGAGCAGTACTTC. V is TRBV9 and J is TRBJ2-5, with 12 bases aligning to TRBD2. Judging by the DNA end, TRBJ2-7 fits better; the J call may be wrong. Germline V CDR1 and CDR2: SGDLS, YYNGEE. The CDR3 contains 16 residues.

This rearrangement joins TRBV7-2 to TRBJ2-1; 9 nucleotides match TRBD2. Germline CDR1 is SGHTA and CDR2 is FQGNSA. The CDR3 is 16 amino acids. J was trimmed by 1 base and V by 6 bases; bases with no gene match: 7. DNA for the CDR3: TGTGCCAGCAGACCGATAGCGGGAGATTCCTACAATGAGCAGTTCTTC. Translated: CASRPIAGDSYNEQFF.

The chain combines TRBV4-1 with TRBJ2-7, with a tentative D call TRBD2 (5 bases). Between the trimmed V and J ends, which lost 3 bases and 2 bases, there was a span of 14 bases. This CDR3 spans 15 amino acids. CDR1 and CDR2 from the germline V gene are MGHRA and YSYEKL. CDR3 sequence reads: CASSQDPLATYEQYF. Here the CDR3 DNA reads TGCGCCAGCAGCCAGGACCCATTAGCGACCTACGAGCAGTACTTC.

The rearrangement links TRBV5-1 to TRBJ2-5, with 13 bases matching TRBD2. With V trimmed by 4 bases and J by 8 bases, 8 bases remained unmatched. In germline, CDR1 is SGHRS, CDR2 YFSETQ. The CDR3 length is 15 residues. This CDR3 reads CASSQDTSGGATQYF. CDR3 in DNA: TGCGCCAGCAGCCAAGACACTAGCGGGGGGGCCACCCAGTACTTC.

The chain is built from TRBV7-2 and TRBJ2-1; 11 bases are a match to TRBD2. There are 17 residues in the CDR3. The ends lost 4 bases at V and 0 bases at J; junction bases unmatched: 5. The germline CDR1 and CDR2 sequences are SGHTA and FQGNSA. The CDR3 sequence: CASSSPTSGTSYNEQFF. In DNA form, the CDR3 reads TGTGCCAGCAGCTCGCCGACTAGCGGGACCTCCTACAATGAGCAGTTCTTC. Full variable domain (remainder filled in from reference TRBV7-2 and TRBJ2-1): GAGVSQSPSNKVTEKGKDVELRCDPISGHTALYWYRQSLGQGLEFLIYFQGNSAPDKSGLPSDRFSAERTGGSVSTLTIQRTQQEDSAVYLCASSSPTSGTSYNEQFFGPGTRLTVL.

The chain combines TRBV7-9 with TRBJ2-1, with D tentatively TRBD1 (6 bases). V was pared by 4 bases and J by 2 bases, with 9 bases between. This CDR3 has 14 residues. CDR1 and CDR2 (germline): SEHNR, FQNEAQ (reference sequence). CDR3 loop: CASSSTGPYNEQFF. For the CDR3, the DNA is TGTGCCAGCAGCTCTACAGGGCCCTACAATGAGCAGTTCTTC.

This clone has more than one count but fewer than ten. For the CDR3, the DNA is TGTGCCTGGGTGGAGGGAGCCTTCGGAGAGACCCAGTACTTC. Translating gives CAWVEGAFGETQYF. The chain links TRBV2 to TRBJ2-5; D may be TRBD2 (6 bases). The CDR3 contains 14 residues. Trimming took off 11 bases at V and 4 bases at J, with 20 bases between the two ends. Per germline, CDR1 SNHLY and CDR2 FYNNEI.

V usage is TRBV11-3 and J usage is TRBJ2-5, with D perhaps matching TRBD1 (5 bases). This CDR3 is built from 13 residues. Trimming shortened V by 4 bases and J by 2 bases, and 8 bases separated the two germline ends. Germline V gives CDR1 SGHNT, CDR2 YENEEA. CDR3: CASSSDTQETQYF. CDR3 DNA: TGTGCCAGCAGCTCGGACACTCAAGAGACCCAGTACTTC.

The gene calls are TRBV7-3 and TRBJ2-1, with 15 bases identical to TRBD2. The germline gives CDR1 SGHTA, CDR2 FQGTGA. The V gene end was trimmed by 4 bases and the J gene end by 7 bases; junction bases not matched to a gene: 5. The CDR3 runs 16 residues. The CDR3 region has the DNA TGTGCCAGCAGCTCCCCCGGACTAGCGGGGGGGAATGAGCAGTTCTTC. Its protein is CASSSPGLAGGNEQFF.

V is TRBV5-5 and J is TRBJ2-5; D remains ambiguous. The CDR3 runs to 15 residues. The V end was cut by 3 bases, the J end by 1 base, with 13 bases between. Germline V CDR1 and CDR2: SGHKS, YYEKEE (reference sequence). CDR3 nucleotides: TGTGCCAGCAGCTCCGTAACTTTACCCCAAGAGACCCAGTACTTC. Encoded protein: CASSSVTLPQETQYF.

The chain joins TRBV6-5 to TRBJ2-7, with TRBD1 identical over 8 bases. Germline assignment: CDR1 MNHEY and CDR2 SVGAGI. The CDR3 has 14 residues. Trimming took 5 bases from V and 3 from J; bases not matched to a gene: 6. CDR3 sequence (DNA): TGTGCCAGCAGTATAGGGACAGGCTACTACGAGCAGTACTTC. Its translation: CASSIGTGYYEQYF.

V and J are TRBV15 and TRBJ1-1, with D possibly matching TRBD1 (6 bases). CDR3 size: 15 residues. V gave up 5 bases and J gave up 7 bases, with 20 bases separating them. In germline, CDR1 is LNHNV, CDR2 YYDKDF (reference sequence). CDR3: CATSSRGGERIEAFF. The CDR3 DNA is TGTGCCACCAGCTCCCGAGGGGGAGAAAGGATTGAAGCTTTCTTT.

This clone was counted only a few times. V gene TRBV4-3 combines with J gene TRBJ1-4; TRBD1 matches 10 bases. Germline assignment: CDR1 LGHNA and CDR2 YSLEER. The V gene end was trimmed by 1 base and the J gene end by 8 bases; junction bases not matched to a gene: 13. CDR3 length: 18 residues. The CDR3 DNA is TGCGCCAGCAGCCAAGTTGGGACAGGGGAAAGGGAGAGGGAAAAACTGTTTTTT. It translates to CASSQVGTGEREREKLFF.

The V call is TRBV7-2, the J call TRBJ1-5, with 7 bases fitting TRBD1. Germline CDR1 is SGHTA and CDR2 is FQGNSA. This CDR3 region has 13 residues. The ends lost 1 base at V and 10 bases at J; junction bases unmatched: 4. In nucleotides, the CDR3 is TGTGCCAGCAGCTTAGAAGGGACAGTTCCCCAGCATTTT. It codes for CASSLEGTVPQHF.

The V gene is TRBV7-2, the J gene TRBJ1-1; 7 nucleotides line up with TRBD1. Trimming took 5 bases from V and 2 from J; bases not matched to a gene: 5. In germline, CDR1 is SGHTA, CDR2 FQGNSA. The CDR3 covers 14 residues. CDR3: CASSPRQGNTEAFF. The CDR3 region has the DNA TGTGCCAGCAGCCCCCGACAGGGAAACACTGAAGCTTTCTTT.

The chain has TRBV9 and TRBJ2-5, with D tentatively TRBD2 (6 bases). The CDR3 extends over 15 amino acids. Germline V gives CDR1 SGDLS, CDR2 YYNGEE. V was cut by 4 bases and J by 9 bases, with 22 bases left in between. The CDR3 DNA is TGTGCCAGCAGCCCCGGACCGGGACTCTCGGAGGCCCAGTACTTC. Translated: CASSPGPGLSEAQYF.

This clone has only one observation. The CDR3 region is CASSPYQETQYF. CDR3 DNA sequence: TGTGCCAGCAGCCCCTACCAAGAGACCCAGTACTTC. The rearrangement links TRBV7-2 to TRBJ2-5; D unclear. The V gene lost 5 bases and the J gene lost 0 bases, with 4 bases spanning the gap. CDR3 size: 12 residues. Per germline, CDR1 SGHTA and CDR2 FQGNSA. The variable domain in full, completed from reference TRBV7-2 and TRBJ2-5, reads GAGVSQSPSNKVTEKGKDVELRCDPISGHTALYWYRQSLGQGLEFLIYFQGNSAPDKSGLPSDRFSAERTGGSVSTLTIQRTQQEDSAVYLCASSPYQETQYFGPGTRLLVL.

V usage is TRBV7-8 and J usage is TRBJ2-7, with 11 bases matching TRBD1. The ends lost 5 bases at V and 4 bases at J; junction bases unmatched: 7. The CDR3 is 15 amino acids. Germline V CDR1 and CDR2: SGHVS, FQNEAQ. The CDR3 bases are TGTGCCAGCAGCCTCACGGACAGGGGGCGGTACGAGCAGTACTTC. Protein: CASSLTDRGRYEQYF.

The chain uses TRBV5-4 and TRBJ2-5, with D perhaps TRBD2 (6 bases). In germline, CDR1 is SGHNT, CDR2 YYREEE (reference sequence). V shed 0 bases and J shed 4 bases, with 10 bases lying between them. There are 14 residues in the CDR3. CDR3 protein: CASSLGGGRETQYF. The CDR3 DNA follows: TGTGCCAGCAGCTTGGGTGGGGGGAGAGAGACCCAGTACTTC.

The chain carries TRBV30 and TRBJ1-5; D not resolved. Trimming shortened V by 0 bases and J by 7 bases, and 16 bases separated the two germline ends. CDR3 length: 15 amino acids. Germline V CDR1 and CDR2: GTSNPN, SVGIG (reference sequence). DNA of the CDR3: TGTGCCTGGAGTGTACGCGGTTCGGCCAGACAGCCCCAGCATTTT. It codes for CAWSVRGSARQPQHF.

The rearrangement links TRBV7-8 to TRBJ2-2; possible D gene TRBD1, 5 bases. This CDR3 contains 15 residues. The V gene's germline CDR1 is SGHVS and CDR2 FQNEAQ. V was trimmed by 5 bases and J by 2 bases, leaving 12 bases between them. The CDR3 DNA reads TGTGCCAGCAGCGCCCGGACACTTAACACCGGGGAGCTGTTTTTT. Its translation is CASSARTLNTGELFF.

The rearrangement uses TRBV9 and TRBJ2-3; TRBD2 matches 13 bases. J was trimmed by 0 bases and V by 4 bases; bases with no gene match: 20. Germline loops: CDR1 SGDLS, CDR2 YYNGEE. The CDR3 runs to 22 residues. DNA for the CDR3: TGTGCCAGCAGCTCCAAGACGACAGTGGGGACTAGCGGGGTAACTAGCACAGATACGCAGTATTTT. Translation: CASSSKTTVGTSGVTSTDTQYF.

The chain couples TRBV18 to TRBJ2-3; 10 nucleotides align to TRBD1. CDR1 and CDR2 from the germline V gene are KGHSH and LQKENI. CDR3 length: 16 residues. Trimming cost V 3 bases and J 6 bases; bases outside gene matches: 9. Written as DNA, the CDR3 is TGTGCCAGCTCACCCGACCGGGACAGGGGCTTTGATACGCAGTATTTT. Its translation: CASSPDRDRGFDTQYF.